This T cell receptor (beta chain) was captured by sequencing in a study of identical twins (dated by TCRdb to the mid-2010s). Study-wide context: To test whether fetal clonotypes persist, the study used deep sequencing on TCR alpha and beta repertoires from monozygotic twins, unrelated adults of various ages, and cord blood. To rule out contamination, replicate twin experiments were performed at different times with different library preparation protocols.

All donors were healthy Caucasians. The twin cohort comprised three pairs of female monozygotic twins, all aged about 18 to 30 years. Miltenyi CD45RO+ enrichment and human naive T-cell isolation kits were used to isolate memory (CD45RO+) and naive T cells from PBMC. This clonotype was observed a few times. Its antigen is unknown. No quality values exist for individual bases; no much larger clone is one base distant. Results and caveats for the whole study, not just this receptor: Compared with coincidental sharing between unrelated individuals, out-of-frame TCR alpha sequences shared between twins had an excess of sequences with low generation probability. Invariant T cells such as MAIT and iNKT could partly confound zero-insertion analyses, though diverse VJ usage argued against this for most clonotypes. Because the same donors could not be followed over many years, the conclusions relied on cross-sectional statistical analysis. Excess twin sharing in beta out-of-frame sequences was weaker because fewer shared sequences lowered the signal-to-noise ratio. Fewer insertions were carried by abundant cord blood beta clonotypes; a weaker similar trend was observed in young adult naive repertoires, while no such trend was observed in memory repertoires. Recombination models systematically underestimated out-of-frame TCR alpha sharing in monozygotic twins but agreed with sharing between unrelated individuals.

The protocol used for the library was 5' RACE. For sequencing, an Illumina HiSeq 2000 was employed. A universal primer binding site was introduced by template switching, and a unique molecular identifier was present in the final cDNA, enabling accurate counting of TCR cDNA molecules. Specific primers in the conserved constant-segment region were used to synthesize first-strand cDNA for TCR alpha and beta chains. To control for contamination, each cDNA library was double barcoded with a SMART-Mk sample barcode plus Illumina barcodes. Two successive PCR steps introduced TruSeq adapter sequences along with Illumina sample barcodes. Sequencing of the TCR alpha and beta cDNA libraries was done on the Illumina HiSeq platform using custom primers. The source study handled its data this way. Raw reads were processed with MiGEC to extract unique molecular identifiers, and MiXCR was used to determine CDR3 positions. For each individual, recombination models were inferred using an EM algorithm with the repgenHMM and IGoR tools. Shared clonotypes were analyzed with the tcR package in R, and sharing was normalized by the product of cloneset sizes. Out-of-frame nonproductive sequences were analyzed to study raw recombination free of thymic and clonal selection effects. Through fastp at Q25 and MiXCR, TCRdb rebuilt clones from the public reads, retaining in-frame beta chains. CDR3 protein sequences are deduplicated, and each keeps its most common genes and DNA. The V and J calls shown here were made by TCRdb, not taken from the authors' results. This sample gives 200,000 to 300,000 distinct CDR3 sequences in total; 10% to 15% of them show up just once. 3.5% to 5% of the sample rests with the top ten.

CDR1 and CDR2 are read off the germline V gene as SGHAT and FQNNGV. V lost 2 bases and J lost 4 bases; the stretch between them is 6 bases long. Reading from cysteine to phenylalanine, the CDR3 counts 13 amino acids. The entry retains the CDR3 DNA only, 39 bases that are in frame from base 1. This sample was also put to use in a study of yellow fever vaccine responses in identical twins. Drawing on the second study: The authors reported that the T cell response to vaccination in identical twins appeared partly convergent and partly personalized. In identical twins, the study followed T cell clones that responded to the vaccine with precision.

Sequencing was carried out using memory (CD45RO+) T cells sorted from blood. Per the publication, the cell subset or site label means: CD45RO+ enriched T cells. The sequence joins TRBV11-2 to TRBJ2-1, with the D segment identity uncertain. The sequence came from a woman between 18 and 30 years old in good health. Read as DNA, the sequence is TGTGCCAGCAGCTTATCAAGGTACAATGAGCAGTTCTTC. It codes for CASSLSRYNEQFF.